These 30 T cell receptor beta chains were sequenced from one sample in a study of blood T cell repertoires in COVID-19. Profiling relied on immunoSEQ multiplex PCR, and the TCRdb table lists in-frame clones only, not all of them. The repertoire holds about 320,000 clones, with about 92% as singletons. The sample consisted of PBMCs or T cells enriched from blood (not recorded which). The receptors stem from a man between 60 and 75 years old who had recovered from COVID-19.

V usage is TRBV10-3 and J usage is TRBJ1-5; D is perhaps TRBD1 (5 bases). The V and J ends lost 0 bases and 5 bases respectively, with 11 bases between them. CDR1 and CDR2 from the germline V gene are ENHRY and SYGVKD. The CDR3 runs to 15 residues. CDR3 sequence: CAISESAGSHQPQHF. DNA for the CDR3: TGTGCCATCAGTGAGTCGGCAGGGTCGCATCAGCCCCAGCATTTT.

This clone was detected only a few times. The rearrangement joins TRBV5-5 to TRBJ2-7; 7 positions agree with TRBD1. This CDR3 spans 14 amino acids. The germline V gene has CDR1 SGHKS and CDR2 YYEKEE (reference sequence). V lost 2 bases to trimming and J lost 0 bases; unmatched junction nucleotides: 2. CDR3 coding DNA: TGTGCCAGCAGCTTCGACAGGGTCTCCTACGAGCAGTACTTC. It specifies CASSFDRVSYEQYF.

This chain joins TRBV7-3 and TRBJ1-4; the D is unclear. Germline V gene lookup returns CDR1 SGHTA and CDR2 FQGTGA. With 5 bases removed from V and 5 bases from J, the gap between germline ends came to 15 bases. CDR3 length equals 15 residues. CDR3 in DNA: TGTGCCAGCAGCCGCGGGAGCAGTCCGAATGAAAAACTGTTTTTT. Translating gives CASSRGSSPNEKLFF.

This chain joins TRBV29-1 and TRBJ1-2, with D perhaps TRBD1 (5 bases). This CDR3 is built from 13 residues. The germline gives CDR1 SQVTM, CDR2 ANQGSEA. V was cut by 4 bases and J by 7 bases, with 16 bases left in between. In DNA form, the CDR3 reads TGCAGCGTTGTTTTACCCCAGGGTATTGGCTACACCTTC. It yields the protein CSVVLPQGIGYTF.

The DNA for the CDR3 is TGCGCCAGCAGCTTGGTCCTAGCGGTGAATGAGCAGTTCTTC. This encodes CASSLVLAVNEQFF. The rearrangement links TRBV5-1 to TRBJ2-1; 7 bases match TRBD2. With V trimmed by 0 bases and J by 7 bases, 4 bases remained unmatched. There are 14 residues in the CDR3. Germline-derived CDR1 and CDR2 are SGHRS and YFSETQ.

The gene calls are TRBV5-6 and TRBJ1-5; no clear D gene. The CDR3 spans 15 residues. In germline, CDR1 is SGHDT, CDR2 YYEEEE. Trimming removed 4 bases at V and 1 base at J, with 12 bases between. This CDR3 is CASSLGFSSNQPQHF. DNA for the CDR3: TGTGCCAGCAGCCTCGGGTTTTCCAGCAATCAGCCCCAGCATTTT.

V is TRBV6-2 or TRBV6-3 and J is TRBJ2-5, with D maybe TRBD2 (6 bases). The CDR3 is 16 amino acids. CDR1 is MNHEY and CDR2 is SVGEGT in the germline V gene. V lost 2 bases and J lost 1, with 14 bases in between. CDR3 DNA: TGTGCCAGCAGTTACGGGGTTAGCGGAGGCCAAGAGACCCAGTACTTC. Protein sequence: CASSYGVSGGQETQYF.

The chain links TRBV7-9 to TRBJ2-7; 8 bases are a match to TRBD1. Losses at the gene ends were 1 base for V and 6 bases for J; bases not matched to a gene: 14. The germline V gene encodes CDR1 SEHNR and CDR2 FQNEAQ (reference sequence). There are 17 residues in the CDR3. CDR3 in DNA: TGTGCCAGCAGCTTAGGAGGCACAAGGCAGGGGGCTGCCGAGCAGTACTTC. Amino acids: CASSLGGTRQGAAEQYF.

The CDR3 here is CASSHGTSGNNEQFF. CDR3 nucleotide sequence: TGTGCCAGCAGTCATGGGACTAGCGGGAACAATGAGCAGTTCTTC. The chain has TRBV27 and TRBJ2-1; 13 nucleotides align to TRBD2. This CDR3 region has 15 residues. V lost 5 bases and J lost 5; bases outside the gene matches: 3. CDR1 and CDR2 from the germline V gene are MNHEY and SMNVEV (reference sequence).

The chain recombines TRBV29-1 with TRBJ1-5; D might be TRBD1 (5 bases). The length of the CDR3 is 14 residues. The germline CDR1 and CDR2 sequences are SQVTM and ANQGSEA. The V gene lost 8 bases and the J gene lost 5 bases, with 19 bases spanning the gap. Written as DNA, the CDR3 is TGCAGCCTACGAGGAGGGACTGATGATCAGCCCCAGCATTTT. Amino acid sequence: CSLRGGTDDQPQHF.

This clone was counted once. The rearrangement joins TRBV7-8 to TRBJ2-1; D is possibly TRBD2 (5 bases). The CDR3 runs to 16 residues. The germline gives CDR1 SGHVS, CDR2 FQNEAQ. Trimming removed 2 bases at V and 2 bases at J, with 13 bases between. CDR3 nucleotides: TGTGCCAGCAGCTTAAGGGCCCTCGGGGCCTACAATGAGCAGTTCTTC. Translated: CASSLRALGAYNEQFF. Full variable domain (outside the CDR3, taken from reference TRBV7-8 and TRBJ2-1): GAGVSQSPRYKVAKRGQDVALRCDPISGHVSLFWYQQALGQGPEFLTYFQNEAQLDKSGLPSDRFFAERPEGSVSTLKIQRTQQEDSAVYLCASSLRALGAYNEQFFGPGTRLTVL.

CDR3: CASSETTGVPYEQYF. CDR3 coding DNA: TGTGCCAGCAGTGAGACGACAGGGGTCCCCTACGAGCAGTACTTC. The chain is built from TRBV27 and TRBJ2-7; TRBD1 matches at 8 bases. The CDR3 extends over 15 amino acids. CDR1 is MNHEY and CDR2 is SMNVEV in the germline V gene (reference sequence). The V gene end was trimmed by 5 bases and the J gene end by 2 bases; junction bases not matched to a gene: 8.

This clone was counted at least ten times. V gene TRBV6-4 combines with J gene TRBJ2-1, with no clear D. CDR3 length equals 13 residues. V lost 5 bases to trimming and J lost 0 bases, with 5 bases between them. CDR1 and CDR2 (germline): MRHNA, SNTAGT. In DNA, the CDR3 is TGTGCCAGCAGTCGCGACTCCTACAATGAGCAGTTCTTC. Protein product: CASSRDSYNEQFF.

J is TRBJ2-6 and V is TRBV18; 7 nucleotides agree with TRBD1. V trimming: 3 bases; J trimming: 9 bases; junction bases outside the gene matches: 2. The length of the CDR3 is 13 residues. CDR1 KGHSH and CDR2 LQKENI come from the germline V gene. CDR3 sequence (DNA): TGTGCCAGCTCACCGGGACAGAACAACGTCCTGACTTTC. Translating gives CASSPGQNNVLTF.

The rearrangement links TRBV12-3 or TRBV12-4 to TRBJ2-7, with no clear D. V was trimmed by 1 base and J by 4 bases, leaving 5 bases between them. The CDR3 is made up of 12 amino acids. The CDR3 reads CASSLGQYEQYF. CDR3 bases: TGTGCCAGCAGTTTAGGGCAATACGAGCAGTACTTC.

The V gene is TRBV5-4, the J gene TRBJ1-1; D not resolved. V dropped 5 bases and J dropped 1 base, with 9 bases sitting between them. The CDR3 length is 13 residues. Germline V gene sequence: CDR1 SGHNT, CDR2 YYREEE (reference sequence). The CDR3 region has the DNA TGTGCCAGCAGGATAGCAGAGAACACTGAAGCTTTCTTT. Its protein product is CASRIAENTEAFF.

The table lists this clone with a count of one. The chain uses TRBV6-1 and TRBJ2-7; 9 bases match TRBD2. Germline CDR1 reads MNHNS; CDR2 reads SASEGT. The CDR3 extends over 15 amino acids. V trimming: 3 bases; J trimming: 4 bases; junction bases outside the gene matches: 7. CDR3 nucleotide sequence: TGTGCCAGCAGTGACCAGCGGGGGGCGCTATACGAGCAGTACTTC. Its protein is CASSDQRGALYEQYF.

V gene TRBV6-2 or TRBV6-3 combines with J gene TRBJ1-5; D call uncertain. This CDR3 contains 16 residues. Trimming cost V 4 bases and J 0 bases, with 13 bases left between them. The germline V gene has CDR1 MNHEY and CDR2 SVGEGT. Here the CDR3 DNA reads TGTGCCAGCAGTTCGACCGGGAGTTATAGCAATCAGCCCCAGCATTTT. Protein product: CASSSTGSYSNQPQHF.

This chain joins TRBV2 and TRBJ2-1; D uncertain. The CDR3 consists of 13 residues. V was cut by 5 bases and J by 2 bases, with 7 bases left in between. Germline lookup yields CDR1 SNHLY and CDR2 FYNNEI. The CDR3 loop is CASSLDTYNEQFF. The CDR3 DNA sequence: TGTGCCAGCAGTCTCGACACCTACAATGAGCAGTTCTTC.

The chain combines TRBV18 with TRBJ1-1; the D gene is possibly TRBD1 (6 bases). The V and J ends lost 4 bases and 0 bases respectively, with 9 bases between them. The CDR3 totals 14 residues. From germline, CDR1 is KGHSH and CDR2 LQKENI. The CDR3 spells CASSRQEMNTEAFF. CDR3 DNA: TGTGCCAGCTCACGACAGGAAATGAACACTGAAGCTTTCTTT.

This clone was observed once. The chain combines TRBV2 with TRBJ2-3, with D maybe TRBD2 (6 bases). V was clipped by 5 bases and J by 0 bases, with 12 bases between them. Germline V lookup: CDR1 SNHLY, CDR2 FYNNEI. This CDR3 spans 15 amino acids. The CDR3: CASSNSGGSTDTQYF. The CDR3 DNA is TGTGCCAGCAGTAATAGCGGAGGGAGCACAGATACGCAGTATTTT.

V is TRBV3-1 (or the pseudogene TRBV3-2) and J is TRBJ1-6; 7 nucleotides match TRBD1. Germline CDR1 LGHDT, CDR2 YNNKEL (reference sequence). After removal of 0 bases from V and 8 bases from J, the junction contained 4 bases not matched to a gene. The CDR3 runs 15 residues. CDR3 sequence: CASSQDRQGYSPLHF. Written as DNA, the CDR3 is TGTGCCAGCAGCCAAGATCGACAGGGATATTCACCCCTCCACTTT.

The chain has TRBV19 and TRBJ1-1, with D perhaps matching TRBD1 (5 bases). The germline V gene has CDR1 LNHDA and CDR2 SQIVND (reference sequence). This CDR3 is built from 15 residues. Trimming removed 5 bases at V and 5 bases at J, with 18 bases between. The CDR3 nucleotides are TGTGCCAGTAGTGCCTTGAGGGGAGGGCAGACTGAAGCTTTCTTT. Its translation is CASSALRGGQTEAFF. The whole variable domain, filled in from reference TRBV19 and TRBJ1-1, reads DGGITQSPKYLFRKEGQNVTLSCEQNLNHDAMYWYRQDPGQGLRLIYYSQIVNDFQKGDIAEGYSVSREKKESFPLTVTSAQKNPTAFYLCASSALRGGQTEAFFGQGTRLTVV.

The V gene is TRBV11-2, the J gene TRBJ1-1; D possibly corresponds to TRBD1 (5 bases). Trimming took off 1 base at V and 4 bases at J, with 16 bases between the two ends. CDR3 size: 16 residues. CDR1 and CDR2 (germline): SGHAT, FQNNGV. CDR3 DNA sequence: TGTGCCAGCAGCTTAGTAGACGCGGGGCGACGCACTGAAGCTTTCTTT. Encoded protein: CASSLVDAGRRTEAFF.

The chain combines TRBV6-5 with TRBJ2-1; D possibly corresponds to TRBD2 (6 bases). Looked up from germline, CDR1 is MNHEY and CDR2 is SVGAGI. The CDR3 extends over 14 amino acids. Trimming cost V 3 bases and J 10 bases, with 16 bases left between them. The CDR3 DNA reads TGTGCCAGCAGTTATAAACGGGAGTTTCACGAGCAGTTCTTC. Translated, it gives CASSYKREFHEQFF.

The chain employs TRBV10-3 and TRBJ1-1; no clear D gene. V was pared by 7 bases and J by 3 bases, with 12 bases between. The CDR3 is 13 residues long. Looked up from germline, CDR1 is ENHRY and CDR2 is SYGVKD. This CDR3 is CAIMYQVDTEAFF. In nucleotides, the CDR3 is TGTGCCATCATGTATCAGGTAGACACTGAAGCTTTCTTT.

The chain joins TRBV6-5 to TRBJ1-2, with a weak D call TRBD1 (5 bases). This CDR3 comprises 15 residues. V lost 2 bases, J lost 4 bases, and 14 bases lay in between. Germline CDR1 and CDR2: MNHEY and SVGAGI. The chain's CDR3 is CASSYLRGSTYGYTF. CDR3 coding DNA: TGTGCCAGCAGTTACCTTCGGGGGTCGACCTATGGCTACACCTTC.

J is TRBJ2-5 and V is TRBV6-2 or TRBV6-3; TRBD1 matches at 10 bases. The CDR3 has 15 amino acids. V lost 5 bases, J lost 5 bases, and 8 bases stayed unmatched. Germline lookup yields CDR1 MNHEY and CDR2 SVGEGT. The CDR3 reads CASSPGTGARETQYF. The CDR3 region has the DNA TGTGCCAGCAGTCCCGGGACAGGGGCACGTGAGACCCAGTACTTC.

The chain joins TRBV18 to TRBJ2-7; 9 positions match TRBD2. CDR1 and CDR2 (germline): KGHSH, LQKENI. The CDR3 spans 15 residues. V was pared by 0 bases and J by 2 bases, with 2 bases of the junction left unmatched. The CDR3 region has the DNA TGTGCCAGCTCACCACCGGGCGGGAGGGCCTACGAGCAGTACTTC. This codes for CASSPPGGRAYEQYF.

This chain connects TRBV4-1 to TRBJ2-7; 7 positions match TRBD1. The J segment lost 3 bases and the V segment lost 4 bases, leaving 3 bases of the junction unmatched. The CDR3 totals 13 residues. CDR1 MGHRA and CDR2 YSYEKL come from the germline V gene. DNA of the CDR3: TGCGCCAGCAGCCCGGGACAGATCTACGAGCAGTACTTC. This codes for CASSPGQIYEQYF.